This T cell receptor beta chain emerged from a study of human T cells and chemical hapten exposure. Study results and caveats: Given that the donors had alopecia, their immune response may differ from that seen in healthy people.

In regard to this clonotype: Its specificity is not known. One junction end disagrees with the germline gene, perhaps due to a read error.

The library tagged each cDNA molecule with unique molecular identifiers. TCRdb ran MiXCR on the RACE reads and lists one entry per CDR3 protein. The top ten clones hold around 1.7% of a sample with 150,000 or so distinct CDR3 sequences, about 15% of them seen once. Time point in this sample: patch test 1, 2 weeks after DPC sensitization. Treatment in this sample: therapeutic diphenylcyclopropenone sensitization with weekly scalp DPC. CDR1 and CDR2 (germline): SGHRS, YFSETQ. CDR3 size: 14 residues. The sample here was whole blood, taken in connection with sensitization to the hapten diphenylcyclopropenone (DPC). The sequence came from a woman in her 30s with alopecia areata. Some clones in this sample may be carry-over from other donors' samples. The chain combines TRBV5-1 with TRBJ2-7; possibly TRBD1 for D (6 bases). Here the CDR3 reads CASSPTTGPYEQYF. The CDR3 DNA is TGTGCCAGCAGCCCCACGACAGGCCCCTACGAGCAGTACTTC.